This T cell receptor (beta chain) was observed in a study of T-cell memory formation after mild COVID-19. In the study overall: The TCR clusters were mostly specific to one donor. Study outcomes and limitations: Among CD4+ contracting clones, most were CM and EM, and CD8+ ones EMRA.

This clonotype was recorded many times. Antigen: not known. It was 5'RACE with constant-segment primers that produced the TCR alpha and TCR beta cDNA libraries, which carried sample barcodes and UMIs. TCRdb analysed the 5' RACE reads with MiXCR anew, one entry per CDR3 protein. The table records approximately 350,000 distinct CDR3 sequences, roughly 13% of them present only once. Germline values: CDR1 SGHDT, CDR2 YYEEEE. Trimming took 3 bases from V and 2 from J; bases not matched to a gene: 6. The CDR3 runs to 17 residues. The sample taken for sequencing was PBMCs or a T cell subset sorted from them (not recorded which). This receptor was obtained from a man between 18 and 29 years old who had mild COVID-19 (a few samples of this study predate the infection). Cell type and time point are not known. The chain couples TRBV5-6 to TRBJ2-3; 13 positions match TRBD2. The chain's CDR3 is CASSSRTSGGYTDTQYF. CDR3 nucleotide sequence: TGTGCCAGCAGCTCTCGGACTAGCGGGGGATACACAGATACGCAGTATTTT.